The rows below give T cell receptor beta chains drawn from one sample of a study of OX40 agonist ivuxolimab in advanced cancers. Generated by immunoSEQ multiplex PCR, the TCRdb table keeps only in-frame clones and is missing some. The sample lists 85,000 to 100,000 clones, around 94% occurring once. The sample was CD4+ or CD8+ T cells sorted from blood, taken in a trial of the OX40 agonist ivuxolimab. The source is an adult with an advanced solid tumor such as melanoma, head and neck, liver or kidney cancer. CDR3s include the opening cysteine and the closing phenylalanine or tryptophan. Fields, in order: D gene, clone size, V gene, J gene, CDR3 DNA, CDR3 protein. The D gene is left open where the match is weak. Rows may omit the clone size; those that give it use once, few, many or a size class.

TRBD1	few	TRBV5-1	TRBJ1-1	TGCGCCAGCAGCTCCGGACAGGGGGCAAGGGCCACTGAAGCTTTCTTT	CASSSGQGARATEAFF
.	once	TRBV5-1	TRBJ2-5	TGCGCCAGCAGCTTGGCCCCAGAGACCCAGTACTTC	CASSLAPETQYF
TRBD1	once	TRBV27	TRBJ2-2	TGTGCCAGCGTATCCCGGGACAGGGCCGGGGAGCTGTTTTTT	CASVSRDRAGELFF
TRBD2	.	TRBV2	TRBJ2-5	TGTGCCAGCAGGCGGGAGTGGGAGACCCAGTACTTC	CASRREWETQYF
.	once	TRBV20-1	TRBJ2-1	TGCAGTGCTAGTCCTTACAATGAGCAGTTCTTC	CSASPYNEQFF
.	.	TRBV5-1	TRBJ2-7	TGCGCCAGCAGTTCCTTGGGCGAGCAGTACTTC	CASSSLGEQYF
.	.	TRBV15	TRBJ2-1	TGTGCCACCAGCAGAGAGGATTATTACAATGAGCAGTTCTTC	CATSREDYYNEQFF
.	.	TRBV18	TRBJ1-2	TGTGCCAGCTCACCAAATCAGGGGTCTGAAGGCTACACCTTC	CASSPNQGSEGYTF
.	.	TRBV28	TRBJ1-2	TGTGCCAGCAGTTTAGGTGGAGCTAACTATGGCTACACCTTC	CASSLGGANYGYTF
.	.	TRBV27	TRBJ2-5	TGTGCCAGCAGTTTCTTTGGGGAGACCCAGTACTTC	CASSFFGETQYF
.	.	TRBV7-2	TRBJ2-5	TGTGCCAGCAGCTTTAGGACGGCCCAAGAGACCCAGTACTTC	CASSFRTAQETQYF
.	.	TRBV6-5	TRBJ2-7	TGTGCCAGCAGTGAAGGGTACGAGCAGTACTTC	CASSEGYEQYF
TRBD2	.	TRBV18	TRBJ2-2	TGTGCCAGCTCACCACGACTAGCGGGACACACCGGGGAGCTGTTTTTT	CASSPRLAGHTGELFF
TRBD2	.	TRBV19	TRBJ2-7	TGTGCCAGTAGTGCTCGGACTAGCGGGAGGAACGAGCAGTACTTC	CASSARTSGRNEQYF
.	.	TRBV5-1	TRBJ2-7	TGCGCCAGCAGCCGGTCGGGGGGCACCTACGAGCAGTACTTC	CASSRSGGTYEQYF
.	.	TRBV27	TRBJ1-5	TGTGCCAGCAGTAGGCAGGACAATCAGCCCCAGCATTTT	CASSRQDNQPQHF
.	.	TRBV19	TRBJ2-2	TGTGCCAGTAGGGCTTTAGCGAACACCGGGGAGCTGTTTTTT	CASRALANTGELFF
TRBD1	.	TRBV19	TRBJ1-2	TGTGCCAGTAGTGGAGCCAGGGGGATCTATGGCTACACCTTC	CASSGARGIYGYTF
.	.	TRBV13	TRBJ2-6	TGTGCCAGCAGCTCCTTAGCTTATACGGGGGCTGTCTCTGGGGCCAACGTCCTGACTTTC	CASSSLAYTGAVSGANVLTF
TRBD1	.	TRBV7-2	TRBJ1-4	TGTGCCAGCAGCGTTCGACAGGGAGATGAAAAACTGTTTTTT	CASSVRQGDEKLFF
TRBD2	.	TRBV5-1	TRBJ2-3	TGCGCCAGCAGCTCTAGCGGTCAGTCCACAGATACGCAGTATTTT	CASSSSGQSTDTQYF
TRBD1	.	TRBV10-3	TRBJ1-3	TGTGCCATCAGTGAGGGACAGGTTTTCTCTGGAAACACCATATATTTT	CAISEGQVFSGNTIYF
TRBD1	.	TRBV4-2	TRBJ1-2	TGTGCCAGCAGCCAAGCCCTCCCTCCGACAGGGGCCTTTTATGGCTACACCTTC	CASSQALPPTGAFYGYTF
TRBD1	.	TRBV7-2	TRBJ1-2	TGTGCCAGCAGCTTAGACAGGGGGCTTGGCTACACCTTC	CASSLDRGLGYTF
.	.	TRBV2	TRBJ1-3	TGTGCCAGCAGGGCCCAGGTCACGACAGGCATCTCTGGAAACACCATATATTTT	CASRAQVTTGISGNTIYF
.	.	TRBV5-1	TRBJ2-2	TGCGCCAGCAGCTTGTCTAGGGGGGAGACCGGGGAGCTGTTTTTT	CASSLSRGETGELFF
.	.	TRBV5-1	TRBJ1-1	TGCGCCAGCAGCTTGGAACGATCGAACACTGAAGCTTTCTTT	CASSLERSNTEAFF
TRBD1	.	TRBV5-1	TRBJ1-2	TGCGCCAGCAGCTCTATTACGGAGGGGGCGCGGGGCTACACCTTC	CASSSITEGARGYTF
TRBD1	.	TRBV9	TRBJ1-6	TGTGCCAGCAGCGTAGGGGGAGGGACAGAGAATTCACCCCTCCACTTT	CASSVGGGTENSPLHF
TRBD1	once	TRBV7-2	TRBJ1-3	TGTGCCAGCAGCTCCAGGACAGGGAGCACCATATATTTT	CASSSRTGSTIYF
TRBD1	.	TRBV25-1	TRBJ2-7	TGTGCCAGCAGTGAATTCGGACAGGGGGCCACCTACGAGCAGTACTTC	CASSEFGQGATYEQYF
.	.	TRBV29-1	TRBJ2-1	TGCAGCGGGGGGCTCGAAAGCTCCTACAATGAGCAGTTCTTC	CSGGLESSYNEQFF